This TCR beta chain was recovered during a study of T cell repertoires in ileal Crohn's disease. Study in general: Every patient was operated on for stricturing (about 60%) or penetrating (about 40%) complications. Findings and caveats of the study: Clonal expansions were more frequent in active smokers than non-smokers at surgery.

The assay was immunoSEQ multiplex PCR, and TCRdb's table has in-frame clones only and misses some. This sample has roughly 14,000 clones; about three quarters occur once, and the top ten carry roughly 4%. This clone was recorded only once. The antigen remains unidentified. Trimming shortened V by 7 bases and J by 9 bases, and 16 bases separated the two germline ends. Germline CDR1 is SNHLY and CDR2 is FYNNEI. This CDR3 region has 13 residues. This TCR was sampled from an adult with Crohn's disease. The gene calls are TRBV2 and TRBJ2-1; D uncertain. The sequenced material came from ileal tissue. The CDR3 DNA follows: TGTGCCAGCAAGACGGAGTCTATAGGTGAGCAGTTCTTC. Its protein is CASKTESIGEQFF.